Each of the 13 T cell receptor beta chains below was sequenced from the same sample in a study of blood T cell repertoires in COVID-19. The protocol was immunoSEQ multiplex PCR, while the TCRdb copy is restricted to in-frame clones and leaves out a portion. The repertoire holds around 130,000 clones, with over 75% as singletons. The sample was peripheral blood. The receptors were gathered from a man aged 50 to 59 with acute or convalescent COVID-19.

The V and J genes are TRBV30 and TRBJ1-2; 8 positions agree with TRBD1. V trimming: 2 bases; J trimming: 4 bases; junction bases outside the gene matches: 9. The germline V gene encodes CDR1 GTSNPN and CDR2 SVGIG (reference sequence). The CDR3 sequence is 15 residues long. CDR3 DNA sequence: TGTGCCTGGAGTAGGGGCAGGGGGCCCATCTATGGCTACACCTTC. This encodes CAWSRGRGPIYGYTF.

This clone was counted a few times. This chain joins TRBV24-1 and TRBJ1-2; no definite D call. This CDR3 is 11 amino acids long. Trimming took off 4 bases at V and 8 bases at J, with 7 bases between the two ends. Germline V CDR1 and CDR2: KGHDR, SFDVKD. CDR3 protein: CATSDVTGYTF. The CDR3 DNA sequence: TGTGCCACCAGTGACGTGACAGGCTACACCTTC.

The CDR3 DNA sequence: TGTGCCAGCAGCCGGGCGGGAGTTGAAAGGGAGCTGTTTTTT. The encoded protein is CASSRAGVERELFF. This chain connects TRBV25-1 to TRBJ2-2, with 7 bases aligning to TRBD2. The germline CDR1 and CDR2 sequences are MGHDK and SYGVNS. This CDR3 comprises 14 residues. With 6 bases clipped from V and 9 bases from J, the junction kept 10 bases outside the gene matches.

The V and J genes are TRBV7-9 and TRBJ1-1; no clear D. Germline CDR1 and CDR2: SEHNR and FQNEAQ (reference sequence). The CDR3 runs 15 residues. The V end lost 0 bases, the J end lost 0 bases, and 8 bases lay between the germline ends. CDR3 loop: CASSLALGMNTEAFF. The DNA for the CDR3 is TGTGCCAGCAGCTTAGCGCTCGGGATGAACACTGAAGCTTTCTTT.

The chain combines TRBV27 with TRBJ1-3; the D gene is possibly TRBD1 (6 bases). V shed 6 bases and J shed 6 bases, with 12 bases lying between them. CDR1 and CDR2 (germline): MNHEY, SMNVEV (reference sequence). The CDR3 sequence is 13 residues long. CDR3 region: CASRLTGENTIYF. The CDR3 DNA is TGTGCCAGCAGATTGACAGGAGAAAACACCATATATTTT.

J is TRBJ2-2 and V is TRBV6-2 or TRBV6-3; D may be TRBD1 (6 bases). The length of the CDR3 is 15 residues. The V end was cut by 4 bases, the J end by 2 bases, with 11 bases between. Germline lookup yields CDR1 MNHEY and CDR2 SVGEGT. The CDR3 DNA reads TGTGCCAGCAGTTCTGGACAGCTAAACACCGGGGAGCTGTTTTTT. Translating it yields CASSSGQLNTGELFF.

The CDR3 spells CASSLAGGSTEAFF. As DNA, the CDR3 is TGTGCCAGCAGCTTGGCGGGAGGGTCGACTGAAGCTTTCTTT. This sequence joins TRBV5-5 and TRBJ1-1; no clear D gene. Germline CDR1 and CDR2: SGHKS and YYEKEE (reference sequence). This CDR3 region has 14 residues. V gave up 0 bases and J gave up 5 bases, with 11 bases separating them.

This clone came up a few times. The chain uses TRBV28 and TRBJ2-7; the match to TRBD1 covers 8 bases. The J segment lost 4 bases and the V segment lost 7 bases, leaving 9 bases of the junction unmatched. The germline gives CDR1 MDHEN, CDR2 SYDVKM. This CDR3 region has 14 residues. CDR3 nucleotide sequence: TGTGCCAGCACCCCTCCAGGGGGCTGGTACGAGCAGTACTTC. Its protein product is CASTPPGGWYEQYF.

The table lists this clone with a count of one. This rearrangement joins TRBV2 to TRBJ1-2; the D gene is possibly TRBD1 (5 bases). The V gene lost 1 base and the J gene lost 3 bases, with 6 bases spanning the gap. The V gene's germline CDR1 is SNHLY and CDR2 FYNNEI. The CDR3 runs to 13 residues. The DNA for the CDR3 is TGTGCCAGCAGTGAAGGGGGGGACTATGGCTACACCTTC. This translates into CASSEGGDYGYTF.

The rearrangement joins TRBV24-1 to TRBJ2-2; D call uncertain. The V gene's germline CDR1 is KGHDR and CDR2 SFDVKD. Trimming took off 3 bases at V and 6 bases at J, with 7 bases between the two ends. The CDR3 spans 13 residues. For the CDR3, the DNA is TGTGCCACCAGTGATCCCTTTCCCGGGGAGCTGTTTTTT. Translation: CATSDPFPGELFF.

The CDR3 here is CASSTGTSGSNIQYF. For the CDR3, the DNA is TGTGCCAGTAGTACCGGGACTAGCGGGAGTAACATTCAGTACTTC. The rearrangement links TRBV19 to TRBJ2-4, with 14 bases fitting TRBD2. The CDR3 covers 15 residues. J gave up 7 bases and V 4 bases, and 3 bases lay outside the gene matches. Germline lookup yields CDR1 LNHDA and CDR2 SQIVND (reference sequence).

CDR3: CASSLSGGANTGELFF. The CDR3 DNA reads as TGTGCCAGCAGCCTCAGCGGGGGGGCGAACACCGGGGAGCTGTTTTTT. The chain couples TRBV7-3 to TRBJ2-2; 10 positions match TRBD2. There are 16 residues in the CDR3. Trimming took 5 bases from V and 0 from J; bases not matched to a gene: 3. Germline V CDR1 and CDR2: SGHTA, FQGTGA.

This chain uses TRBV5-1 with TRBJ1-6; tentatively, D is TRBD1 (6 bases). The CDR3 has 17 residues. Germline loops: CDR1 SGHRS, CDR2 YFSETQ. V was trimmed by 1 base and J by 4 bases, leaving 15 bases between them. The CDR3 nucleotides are TGCGCCAGCAGCTTGTCTAAGACAGGAGATTATAATTCACCCCTCCACTTT. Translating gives CASSLSKTGDYNSPLHF.